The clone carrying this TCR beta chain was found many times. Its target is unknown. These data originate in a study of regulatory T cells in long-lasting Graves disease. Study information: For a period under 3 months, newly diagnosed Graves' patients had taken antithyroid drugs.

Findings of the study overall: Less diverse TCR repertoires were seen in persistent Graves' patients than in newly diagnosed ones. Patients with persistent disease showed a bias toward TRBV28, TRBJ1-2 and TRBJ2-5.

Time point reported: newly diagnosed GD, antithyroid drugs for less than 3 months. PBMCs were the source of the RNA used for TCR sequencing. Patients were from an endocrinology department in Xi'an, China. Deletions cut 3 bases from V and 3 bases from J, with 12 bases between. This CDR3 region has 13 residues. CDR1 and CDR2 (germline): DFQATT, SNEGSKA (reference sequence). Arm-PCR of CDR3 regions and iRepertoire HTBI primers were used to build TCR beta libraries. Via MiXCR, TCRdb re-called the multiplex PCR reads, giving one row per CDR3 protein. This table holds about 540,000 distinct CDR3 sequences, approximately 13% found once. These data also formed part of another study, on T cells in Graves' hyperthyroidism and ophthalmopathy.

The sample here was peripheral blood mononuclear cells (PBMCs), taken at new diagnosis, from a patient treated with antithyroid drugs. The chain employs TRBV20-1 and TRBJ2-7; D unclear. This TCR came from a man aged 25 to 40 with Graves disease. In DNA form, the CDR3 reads TGCAGTGCTAGCCAGCTGTCGGTCTACGAGCAGTACTTC. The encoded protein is CSASQLSVYEQYF.